This T cell receptor (beta chain) was identified in a study of Ad26.COV2.S vaccination and SARS-CoV-2 variants. As to treatment: over 15 received Ad26.COV2.S at low or high dose, single or two shots; 5 received placebo; per-sample allocation not given. Sample collection was performed on day 63 after the first vaccine or placebo injection. Study results and caveats: There was a possibility that the TCR breadth and depth analyses underestimated total T cell responses.

A remark on this clone: Its specificity is unknown.

Profiled with immunoSEQ multiplex PCR; TCRdb holds only in-frame clones, not every one. The sample records about 280,000 clones, 70% to 90% being singletons. Per the germline V gene, CDR1 is SGHRS and CDR2 is YFSETQ. V was trimmed by 4 bases and J by 0 bases, leaving 11 bases between them. There are 15 residues in the CDR3. The chain has TRBV5-1 and TRBJ1-3; no clear D gene. This specimen consisted of peripheral blood, obtained in a trial of Ad26.COV2.S vaccine versus placebo. The source is a person aged 18-60 years who received the Ad26.COV2.S COVID-19 vaccine or a placebo. CDR3 loop: CASSAAHDSGNTIYF. CDR3 nucleotide sequence: TGCGCCAGCAGCGCCGCCCACGACTCTGGAAACACCATATATTTT.